This entry features one TCR beta chain sequence. The sample comes from a study of blood T cell repertoires in COVID-19. Data came from immunoSEQ multiplex PCR; TCRdb stores just in-frame clones and leaves some out. The sample has about 62,000 clones, 86% seen once. The CDR3 loop spans 13 amino acids. V gave up 0 bases and J gave up 1 base, with 4 bases separating them. Germline CDR1 SGHRS, CDR2 YFSETQ. This receptor was identified in a woman older than 75 with acute or convalescent COVID-19. The chain carries TRBV5-1 and TRBJ1-1; no reliable D call. The sequencing input was peripheral blood. The CDR3 spells CASSLDKNTEAFF. In DNA form, the CDR3 reads TGCGCCAGCAGCTTGGACAAGAACACTGAAGCTTTCTTT.